This T cell receptor beta chain was documented in a study of Ad26.COV2.S vaccination and SARS-CoV-2 variants. Overall study results and limits: Analytic work on TCR breadth and depth might have understated the full extent of total T cell responses.

About this clone itself: The antigen is not known.

Treatment of the sample: around 19 received Ad26.COV2.S at low or high dose, single or two shots; about 5 received placebo; per-sample allocation not given. Following the first vaccine or placebo injection, samples were taken on day 63. Wuhan-strain spike was delivered by a replication-incompetent Ad26 vector. Sequencing used immunoSEQ multiplex PCR; TCRdb keeps in-frame clones, though not all of them. The sample comprises a few hundred thousand clones, around 90% of which are singletons, and roughly an eighth rests with the top ten. Germline CDR1 is LNHDA and CDR2 is SQIVND (reference sequence). The CDR3 contains 18 residues. The V gene lost 5 bases and the J gene lost 0 bases, with 20 bases spanning the gap.

The V call is TRBV19, the J call TRBJ1-3; weak D call: TRBD1 (5 bases). This sample comprised peripheral blood, obtained in a trial of Ad26.COV2.S vaccine versus placebo. The receptor's source is a person between 18 and 65 years old who received the Ad26.COV2.S COVID-19 vaccine or a placebo. CDR3: CASSPQRVTEVSGNTIYF. DNA for the CDR3: TGTGCCAGTAGTCCCCAAAGAGTGACAGAAGTCTCTGGAAACACCATATATTTT. Using reference TRBV19 and TRBJ1-3 for the parts outside the CDR3, the full variable domain is DGGITQSPKYLFRKEGQNVTLSCEQNLNHDAMYWYRQDPGQGLRLIYYSQIVNDFQKGDIAEGYSVSREKKESFPLTVTSAQKNPTAFYLCASSPQRVTEVSGNTIYFGEGSWLTVV.